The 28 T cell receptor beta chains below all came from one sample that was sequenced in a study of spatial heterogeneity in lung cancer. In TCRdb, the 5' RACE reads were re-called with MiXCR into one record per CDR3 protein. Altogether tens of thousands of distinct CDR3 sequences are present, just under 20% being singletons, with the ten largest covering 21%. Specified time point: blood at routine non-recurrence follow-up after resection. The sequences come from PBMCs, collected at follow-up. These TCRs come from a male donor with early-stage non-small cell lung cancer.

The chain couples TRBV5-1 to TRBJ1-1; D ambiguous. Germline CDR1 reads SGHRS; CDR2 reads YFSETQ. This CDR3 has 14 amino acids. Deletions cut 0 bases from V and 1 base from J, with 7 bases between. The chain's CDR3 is CASSLVPTNTEAFF. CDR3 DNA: TGCGCCAGCAGCTTGGTGCCCACGAACACTGAAGCTTTCTTT.

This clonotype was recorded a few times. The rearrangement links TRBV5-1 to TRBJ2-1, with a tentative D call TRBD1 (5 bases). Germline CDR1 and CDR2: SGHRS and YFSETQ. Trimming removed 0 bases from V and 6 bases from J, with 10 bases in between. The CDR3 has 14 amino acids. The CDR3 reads CASSLARGPNEQFF. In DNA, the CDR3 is TGCGCCAGCAGCTTGGCAAGGGGTCCCAATGAGCAGTTCTTC.

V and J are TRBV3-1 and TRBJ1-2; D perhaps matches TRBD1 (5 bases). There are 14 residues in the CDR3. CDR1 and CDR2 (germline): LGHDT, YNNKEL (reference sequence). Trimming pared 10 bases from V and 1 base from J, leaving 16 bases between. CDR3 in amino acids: CATAPTAHNYGYTF. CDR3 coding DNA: TGTGCCACTGCCCCGACAGCCCATAACTATGGCTACACCTTC. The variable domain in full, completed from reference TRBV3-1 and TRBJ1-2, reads DTAVSQTPKYLVTQMGNDKSIKCEQNLGHDTMYWYKQDSKKFLKIMFSYNNKELIINETVPNRFSPKSPDKAHLNLHINSLELGDSAVYFCATAPTAHNYGYTFGSGTRLTVV.

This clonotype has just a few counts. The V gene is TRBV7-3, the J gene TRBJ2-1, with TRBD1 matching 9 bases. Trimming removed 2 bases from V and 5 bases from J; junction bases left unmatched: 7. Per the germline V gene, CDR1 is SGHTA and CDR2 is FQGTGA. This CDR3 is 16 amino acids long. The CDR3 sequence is CASSLGADRGHNEQFF. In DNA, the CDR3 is TGTGCCAGCAGCTTAGGGGCGGACAGGGGACACAATGAGCAGTTCTTC. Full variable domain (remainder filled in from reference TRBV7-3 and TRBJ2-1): GAGVSQTPSNKVTEKGKYVELRCDPISGHTALYWYRQSLGQGPEFLIYFQGTGAADDSGLPNDRFFAVRPEGSVSTLKIQRTERGDSAVYLCASSLGADRGHNEQFFGPGTRLTVL.

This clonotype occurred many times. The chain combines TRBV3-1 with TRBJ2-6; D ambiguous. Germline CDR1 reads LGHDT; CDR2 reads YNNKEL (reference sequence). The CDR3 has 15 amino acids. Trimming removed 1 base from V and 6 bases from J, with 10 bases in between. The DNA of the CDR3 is TGTGCCAGCAGCCAAGGAGGACGAGAGGCCAACGTCCTGACTTTC. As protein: CASSQGGREANVLTF.

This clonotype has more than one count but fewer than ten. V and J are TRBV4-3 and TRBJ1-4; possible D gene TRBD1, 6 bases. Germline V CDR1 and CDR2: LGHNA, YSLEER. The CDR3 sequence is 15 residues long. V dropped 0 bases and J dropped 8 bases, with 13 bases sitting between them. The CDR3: CASSQESGGWEKLFF. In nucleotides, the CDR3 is TGCGCCAGCAGCCAAGAATCCGGGGGCTGGGAAAAACTGTTTTTT.

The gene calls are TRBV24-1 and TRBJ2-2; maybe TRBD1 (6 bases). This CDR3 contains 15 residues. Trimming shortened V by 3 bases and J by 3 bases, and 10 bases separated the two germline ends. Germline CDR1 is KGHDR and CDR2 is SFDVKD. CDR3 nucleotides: TGTGCCACCAGTGATCCGAGGGGGTACACCGGGGAGCTGTTTTTT. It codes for CATSDPRGYTGELFF.

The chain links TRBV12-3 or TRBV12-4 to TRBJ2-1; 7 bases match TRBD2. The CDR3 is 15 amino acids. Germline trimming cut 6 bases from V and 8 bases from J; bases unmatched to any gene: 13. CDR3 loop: CASRPQGLQDDEQFF. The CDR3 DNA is TGTGCCAGCAGGCCGCAGGGACTACAAGATGATGAGCAGTTCTTC.

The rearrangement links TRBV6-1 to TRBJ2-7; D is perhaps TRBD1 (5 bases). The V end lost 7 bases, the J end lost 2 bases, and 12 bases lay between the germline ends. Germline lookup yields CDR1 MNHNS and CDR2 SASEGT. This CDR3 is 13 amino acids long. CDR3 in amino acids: CASISDNAYEQYF. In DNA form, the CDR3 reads TGTGCCAGCATATCGGACAACGCCTACGAGCAGTACTTC.

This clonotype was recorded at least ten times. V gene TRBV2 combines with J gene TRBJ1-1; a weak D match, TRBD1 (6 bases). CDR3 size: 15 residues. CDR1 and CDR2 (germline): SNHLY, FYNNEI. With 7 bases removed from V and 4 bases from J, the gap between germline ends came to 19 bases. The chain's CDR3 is CASITLLGGITEAFF. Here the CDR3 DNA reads TGTGCCAGCATCACCTTGTTGGGGGGCATCACTGAAGCTTTCTTT.

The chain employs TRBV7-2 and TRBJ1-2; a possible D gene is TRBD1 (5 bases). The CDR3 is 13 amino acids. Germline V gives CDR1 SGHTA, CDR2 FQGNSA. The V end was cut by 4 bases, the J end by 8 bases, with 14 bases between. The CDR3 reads CASSYGARDGYTF. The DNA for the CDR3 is TGTGCCAGCAGCTATGGGGCCAGGGACGGCTACACCTTC.

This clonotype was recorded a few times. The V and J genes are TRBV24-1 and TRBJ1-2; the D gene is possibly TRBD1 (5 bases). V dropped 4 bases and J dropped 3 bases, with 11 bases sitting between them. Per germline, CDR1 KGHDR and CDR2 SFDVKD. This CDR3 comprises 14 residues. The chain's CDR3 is CATSDRDGDYGYTF. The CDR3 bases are TGTGCCACCAGTGACAGGGACGGTGACTATGGCTACACCTTC.

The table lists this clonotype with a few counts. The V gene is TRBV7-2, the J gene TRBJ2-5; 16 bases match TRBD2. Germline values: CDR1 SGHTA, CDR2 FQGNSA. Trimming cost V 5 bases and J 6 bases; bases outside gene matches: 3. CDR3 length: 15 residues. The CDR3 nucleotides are TGTGCCAGCAGCGGGACTAGCGGGGGGGCGAAGACCCAGTACTTC. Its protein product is CASSGTSGGAKTQYF.

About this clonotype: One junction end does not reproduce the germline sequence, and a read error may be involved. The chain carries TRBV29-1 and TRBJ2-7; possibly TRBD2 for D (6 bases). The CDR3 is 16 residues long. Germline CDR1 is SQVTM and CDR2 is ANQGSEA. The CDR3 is CSVEDQEGIPSSEQYF. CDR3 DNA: TGCAGCGTTGAAGATCAGGAGGGCATCCCGTCCTCCGAGCAGTACTTC.

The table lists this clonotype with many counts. This chain's CDR3 is CASSTEGREAFF. Here the CDR3 DNA reads TGCGCCAGCAGCACGGAGGGCAGAGAAGCTTTCTTT. The chain recombines TRBV5-1 with TRBJ1-1, with D uncertain. The CDR3 extends over 12 amino acids. V lost 4 bases, J lost 8 bases, and 12 bases lay in between. CDR1 is SGHRS and CDR2 is YFSETQ in the germline V gene.

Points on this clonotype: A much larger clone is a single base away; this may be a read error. The CDR3, as DNA: TGTGCCTGGAGTGTATGGGGCAATCAGCCCCAGCATTTT. Its translation: CAWSVWGNQPQHF. The rearrangement joins TRBV30 to TRBJ1-5; D is unclear. CDR3 length equals 13 residues. CDR1 and CDR2 (germline): GTSNPN, SVGIG (reference sequence). Deletions cut 0 bases from V and 2 bases from J, with 5 bases between.

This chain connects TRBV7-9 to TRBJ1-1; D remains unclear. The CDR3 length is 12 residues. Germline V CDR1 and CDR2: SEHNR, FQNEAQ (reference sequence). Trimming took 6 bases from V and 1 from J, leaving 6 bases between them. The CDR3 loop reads CASRTGNTEAFF. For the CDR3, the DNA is TGTGCCAGCAGGACGGGGAACACTGAAGCTTTCTTT.

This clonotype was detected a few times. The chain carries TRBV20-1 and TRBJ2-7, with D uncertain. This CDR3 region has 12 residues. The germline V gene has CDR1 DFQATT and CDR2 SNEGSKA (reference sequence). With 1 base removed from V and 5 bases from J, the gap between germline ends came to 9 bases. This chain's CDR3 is CSARGAAHEQYF. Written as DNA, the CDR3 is TGCAGTGCTAGAGGGGCCGCACACGAGCAGTACTTC.

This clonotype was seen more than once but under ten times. CDR3 in DNA: TGTGCCAGCAGTATCCGACAGGGGCCCCGTACCACCGAAAAACTGTTTTTT. It translates to CASSIRQGPRTTEKLFF. V is TRBV27 and J is TRBJ1-4; TRBD1 aligns across 8 bases. V gave up 5 bases and J gave up 8 bases; unmatched junction bases: 16. Germline CDR1 and CDR2: MNHEY and SMNVEV (reference sequence). The CDR3 is 17 residues long.

CDR3 nucleotide sequence: TGCAGCGCCCGAGTAGGGACTGAAGAAGAGACCCAGTACTTC. This sequence encodes CSARVGTEEETQYF. This sequence joins TRBV29-1 and TRBJ2-5; D might be TRBD2 (6 bases). CDR1 SQVTM and CDR2 ANQGSEA come from the germline V gene. This CDR3 has 14 residues. Trimming shortened V by 7 bases and J by 3 bases, and 18 bases separated the two germline ends.

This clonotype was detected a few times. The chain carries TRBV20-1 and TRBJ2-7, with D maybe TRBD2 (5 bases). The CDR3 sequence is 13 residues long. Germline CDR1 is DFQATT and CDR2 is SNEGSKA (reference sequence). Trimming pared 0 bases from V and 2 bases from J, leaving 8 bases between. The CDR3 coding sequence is TGCAGTGCTAGAGATCGACTAACCTACGAGCAGTACGTC. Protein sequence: CSARDRLTYEQYV.

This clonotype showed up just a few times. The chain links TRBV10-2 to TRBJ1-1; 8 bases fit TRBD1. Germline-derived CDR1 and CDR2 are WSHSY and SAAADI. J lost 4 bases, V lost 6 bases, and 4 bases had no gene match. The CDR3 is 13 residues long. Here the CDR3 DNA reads TGCGCCAGCAGCTTAGACAGGGGCACTGAAGCTTTCTTT. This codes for CASSLDRGTEAFF.

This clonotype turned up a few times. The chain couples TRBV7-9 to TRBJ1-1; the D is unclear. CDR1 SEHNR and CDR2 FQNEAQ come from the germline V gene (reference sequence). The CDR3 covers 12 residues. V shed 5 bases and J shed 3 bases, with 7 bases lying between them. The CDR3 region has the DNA TGTGCCAGCAGCCCCTGGGACACTGAAGCTTTCTTT. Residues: CASSPWDTEAFF.

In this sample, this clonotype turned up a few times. The CDR3 DNA follows: TGTGCCAGCAGCCAAAATGGTTACAATGAGCAGTTCTTC. It encodes CASSQNGYNEQFF. The chain combines TRBV3-1 with TRBJ2-1, with D hard to call. The CDR3 runs to 13 residues. The germline gives CDR1 LGHDT, CDR2 YNNKEL (reference sequence). Trimming took off 2 bases at V and 4 bases at J, with 6 bases between the two ends.

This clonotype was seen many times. Here the CDR3 DNA reads TGTGCCAGCAGCTCCCGGACAGGGGAGTACAATGAGCAGTTCTTC. It is translated as CASSSRTGEYNEQFF. The rearrangement links TRBV5-6 to TRBJ2-1; 9 nucleotides line up with TRBD1. With V trimmed by 3 bases and J by 4 bases, 5 bases remained unmatched. Germline values: CDR1 SGHDT, CDR2 YYEEEE. This CDR3 is 15 amino acids long.

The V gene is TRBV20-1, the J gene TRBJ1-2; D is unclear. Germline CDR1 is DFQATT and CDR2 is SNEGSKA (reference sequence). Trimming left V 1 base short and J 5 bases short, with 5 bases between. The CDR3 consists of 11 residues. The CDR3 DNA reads TGCAGTGCTAGAGGCCGGTATGGCTACACCTTC. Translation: CSARGRYGYTF.

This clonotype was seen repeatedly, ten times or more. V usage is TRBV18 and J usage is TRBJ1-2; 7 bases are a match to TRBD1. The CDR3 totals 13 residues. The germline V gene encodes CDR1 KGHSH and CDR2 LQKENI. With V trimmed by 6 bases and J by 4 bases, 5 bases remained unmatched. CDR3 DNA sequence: TGTGCCAGCTCGACGGACAGGTTCTATGGCTACACCTTC. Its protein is CASSTDRFYGYTF.

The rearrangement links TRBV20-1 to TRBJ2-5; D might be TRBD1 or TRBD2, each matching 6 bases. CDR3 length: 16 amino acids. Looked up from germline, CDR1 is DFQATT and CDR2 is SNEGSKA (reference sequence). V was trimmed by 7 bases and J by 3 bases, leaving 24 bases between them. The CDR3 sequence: CSVHDRGAVNEETQYF. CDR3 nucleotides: TGCAGTGTTCATGATAGGGGGGCTGTCAATGAAGAGACCCAGTACTTC.